This entry lists 9 T cell receptor beta chains sequenced from one sample in a study of blood T cell repertoires in COVID-19 (dated by TCRdb to the early 2020s). The library was prepared using the immunoSEQ multiplex PCR assay. TCRdb limited this immuneACCESS table to in-frame rearrangements with V and J called. A share of clones is missing; checked studies link under half to unresolved V genes, and the rest is unexplained. The sample profile shows roughly 66,000 clones; less than 85% of them were found once. Together, the top ten hold less than 8.5% of the sample. The specimen sequenced was peripheral blood. Receptor source: a man aged 55 to 70 with acute or convalescent COVID-19.

This clone has a handful of counts. This rearrangement joins TRBV2 to TRBJ1-1; D is possibly TRBD1 (6 bases). The CDR3 is made up of 15 amino acids. Germline CDR1 SNHLY, CDR2 FYNNEI. Between the trimmed V and J ends, which lost 4 bases and 6 bases, there was a span of 18 bases. CDR3 in amino acids: CASSATTGRFAEAFF. CDR3 coding DNA: TGTGCCAGCAGTGCCACAACAGGGCGGTTCGCTGAAGCTTTCTTT.

In its sample, this clone was seen a few times. The chain has TRBV7-6 and TRBJ1-1; 9 nucleotides match TRBD1. V gave up 1 base and J gave up 0 bases; unmatched junction bases: 3. Germline assignment: CDR1 SGHVS and CDR2 FNYEAQ. This CDR3 has 16 amino acids. The CDR3, as DNA: TGTGCCAGCAGCTTAGAACAGGGGGCCATGAACACTGAAGCTTTCTTT. Residues: CASSLEQGAMNTEAFF.

This clone was observed once. The CDR3 coding sequence is TGTGCCAGCAGTCCAGGTCGGAGCGGGGGTGGTACTGAAGCTTTCTTT. This codes for CASSPGRSGGGTEAFF. The V gene is TRBV2, the J gene TRBJ1-1; tentative D call: TRBD1 (5 bases). Per the germline V gene, CDR1 is SNHLY and CDR2 is FYNNEI. Trimming left V 5 bases short and J 5 bases short, with 21 bases between. The CDR3 is 16 amino acids.

The genes are TRBV3-1 (or the pseudogene TRBV3-2) and TRBJ2-5, with 8 bases identical to TRBD1. Germline V gene data show CDR1 as LGHDT and CDR2 as YNNKEL (reference sequence). Germline trimming cut 4 bases from V and 4 bases from J; bases unmatched to any gene: 5. This CDR3 region has 14 residues. The DNA for the CDR3 is TGTGCCAGCAGCCCGACAGGGGCAGGAGAGACCCAGTACTTC. Residues: CASSPTGAGETQYF.

This clone occurred once. The V gene is TRBV18, the J gene TRBJ2-3, with 9 bases identical to TRBD1. Looked up from germline, CDR1 is KGHSH and CDR2 is LQKENI. CDR3 length: 14 amino acids. V shed 6 bases and J 4 bases; nucleotides not matched to a gene: 5. The CDR3 coding sequence is TGTGCCAGCTCCCCGGGACAGGGCGCAGATACGCAGTATTTT. This translates into CASSPGQGADTQYF.

This chain joins TRBV6-2 or TRBV6-3 and TRBJ2-7; D possibly corresponds to TRBD1 (6 bases). The germline gives CDR1 MNHEY, CDR2 SVGEGT. Trimming pared 5 bases from V and 3 bases from J, leaving 11 bases between. The CDR3 sequence is 13 residues long. CDR3 sequence: CASSRQASYEQYF. In DNA form, the CDR3 reads TGTGCCAGCAGTCGACAGGCAAGCTACGAGCAGTACTTC.

The CDR3 DNA sequence: TGTGCCAGCAGTCCGCAGGGTTTTGGGGCCAACGTCCTGACTTTC. Its protein is CASSPQGFGANVLTF. This chain connects TRBV6-5 to TRBJ2-6; tentatively, D is TRBD1 (5 bases). The CDR3 spans 15 residues. The germline V gene encodes CDR1 MNHEY and CDR2 SVGAGI. V lost 5 bases, J lost 3 bases, and 11 bases lay in between.

The rearrangement uses TRBV10-1 and TRBJ1-6; a possible D gene is TRBD1 (6 bases). The CDR3 covers 15 residues. Germline V gives CDR1 WNHNN, CDR2 SYGVQD (reference sequence). Trimming left V 10 bases short and J 0 bases short, with 13 bases between. The DNA of the CDR3 is TGCGCCATCCAGACAGGAAGCTCCTATAATTCACCCCTCCACTTT. Protein product: CAIQTGSSYNSPLHF.

This sequence joins TRBV7-2 and TRBJ1-2; D may be TRBD1 (5 bases). This CDR3 contains 14 residues. Trimming removed 3 bases at V and 5 bases at J, with 13 bases between. Germline CDR1 SGHTA, CDR2 FQGNSA. The CDR3: CASSFFGGEYGYTF. The CDR3 region has the DNA TGTGCCAGCAGCTTCTTCGGGGGAGAATATGGCTACACCTTC.